One sample yielded the 30 T cell receptor beta chains listed below, sequenced in a study of T cell changes during pregnancy in multiple sclerosis. Sequenced by immunoSEQ multiplex PCR; TCRdb stores in-frame clones only, minus some. Among about 110,000 clones listed, about nine tenths were seen once. The sample in question was peripheral blood, obtained after pregnancy. These receptor sequences come from a female donor with multiple sclerosis, enrolled in a pregnancy study.

The chain joins TRBV5-1 to TRBJ2-1, with TRBD2 as a possible D gene (6 bases). Germline V gene sequence: CDR1 SGHRS, CDR2 YFSETQ. Trimming took off 3 bases at V and 0 bases at J, with 16 bases between the two ends. The CDR3 totals 17 residues. The CDR3 nucleotides read TGCGCCAGCAGCTACATGGGTAGCGGTAGCTCCTACAATGAGCAGTTCTTC. Its protein is CASSYMGSGSSYNEQFF.

CDR3 coding DNA: TGTGCCAGCTCACCGGCGAACACTGAAGCTTTCTTT. The encoded protein is CASSPANTEAFF. The chain joins TRBV18 to TRBJ1-1, with D uncertain. The CDR3 sequence is 12 residues long. The V gene lost 3 bases and the J gene lost 1 base, with 3 bases spanning the gap. Germline CDR1 and CDR2: KGHSH and LQKENI.

The chain links TRBV7-2 to TRBJ1-1; the D gene is possibly TRBD1 (5 bases). V was shortened by 3 bases and J by 2 bases, with 10 bases between the two germline ends. Per germline, CDR1 SGHTA and CDR2 FQGNSA. This CDR3 has 14 amino acids. In DNA, the CDR3 is TGTGCCAGCAGCTTTGGTCAGGGAAACACTGAAGCTTTCTTT. As protein: CASSFGQGNTEAFF.

This clone was observed once. Written as DNA, the CDR3 is TGTGCCAGCAGTGAAGCGCTTCGAGTGAGAGCTTTCTTT. It is translated as CASSEALRVRAFF. The V call is TRBV6-1, the J call TRBJ1-1, with unresolved D. With 0 bases removed from V and 10 bases from J, the gap between germline ends came to 12 bases. CDR1 is MNHNS, CDR2 SASEGT, per germline. The CDR3 runs 13 residues.

The CDR3 region has the DNA TGTGCCTGGGGGGGGACAGGGTCTCTACCCAATCAGCCCCAGCATTTT. Amino acids: CAWGGTGSLPNQPQHF. The V gene is TRBV30, the J gene TRBJ1-5, with 9 bases that match TRBD1. CDR3 length: 16 residues. Germline values: CDR1 GTSNPN, CDR2 SVGIG (reference sequence). V was pared by 5 bases and J by 3 bases, with 11 bases of the junction left unmatched.

The J gene is TRBJ2-4, the V gene TRBV13; D perhaps matches TRBD2 (6 bases). V lost 1 base and J 7 bases, leaving 11 bases between the germline ends. Germline loops: CDR1 PRHDT, CDR2 FYEKMQ (reference sequence). The CDR3 is 14 amino acids. This CDR3 reads CASSLAGVINIQYF. Written as DNA, the CDR3 is TGTGCCAGCAGCTTAGCGGGAGTAATCAACATTCAGTACTTC.

This clone was recorded once. The chain carries TRBV11-2 and TRBJ2-1; TRBD1 is a possible D gene (5 bases). Per the germline V gene, CDR1 is SGHAT and CDR2 is FQNNGV. This CDR3 region has 15 residues. V dropped 0 bases and J dropped 5 bases, with 11 bases sitting between them. CDR3 in amino acids: CASSLDAGSNNEQFF. The CDR3 DNA is TGTGCCAGCAGCTTAGATGCAGGGTCTAACAATGAGCAGTTCTTC.

V usage is TRBV5-6 and J usage is TRBJ2-2; TRBD1 agrees at 9 bases. Trimming took 2 bases from V and 5 from J; bases not matched to a gene: 7. Germline assignment: CDR1 SGHDT and CDR2 YYEEEE. The CDR3 totals 16 residues. DNA for the CDR3: TGTGCCAGCAGCTTACGGGGGACAGGGAGGACCGGGGAGCTGTTTTTT. The encoded protein is CASSLRGTGRTGELFF. The entire variable domain, with the rest obtained from reference TRBV5-6 and TRBJ2-2, is as follows: DAGVTQSPTHLIKTRGQQVTLRCSPKSGHDTVSWYQQALGQGPQFIFQYYEEEERQRGNFPDRFSGHQFPNYSSELNVNALLLGDSALYLCASSLRGTGRTGELFFGEGSRLTVL.

V usage is TRBV6-6 and J usage is TRBJ1-5; D may be TRBD1 (5 bases). CDR1 and CDR2 (germline): MNHNY, SVGAGI (reference sequence). Trimming took off 1 base at V and 2 bases at J, with 9 bases between the two ends. This CDR3 is 15 amino acids long. The CDR3 here is CASSYLQVGNQPQHF. The CDR3 bases are TGTGCCAGCAGTTACTTACAGGTCGGCAATCAGCCCCAGCATTTT.

V usage is TRBV7-2 and J usage is TRBJ2-7; 11 nucleotides agree with TRBD2. The germline V gene encodes CDR1 SGHTA and CDR2 FQGNSA. J lost 5 bases, V lost 5 bases, and 8 bases had no gene match. There are 15 residues in the CDR3. This CDR3 is CASSLTSGGTHEQYF. CDR3 sequence (DNA): TGTGCCAGCAGCCTTACTAGCGGGGGAACTCACGAGCAGTACTTC.

CDR3 coding DNA: TGTGCCAGCAGCCGTAATGCACTAGTTGTCGCGCAGTATTTT. Protein product: CASSRNALVVAQYF. V gene TRBV6-5 combines with J gene TRBJ2-3; perhaps TRBD2 as D (5 bases). The germline V gene encodes CDR1 MNHEY and CDR2 SVGAGI. The CDR3 runs 14 residues. V shed 6 bases and J shed 10 bases, with 20 bases lying between them.

The DNA for the CDR3 is TGTGCCAGTAGAAGCAGGACTATCTATGAGCAGTTCTTC. Its translation: CASRSRTIYEQFF. The chain recombines TRBV19 with TRBJ2-1; TRBD2 is a possible D gene (6 bases). Germline-derived CDR1 and CDR2 are LNHDA and SQIVND (reference sequence). CDR3 length: 13 residues. V gave up 6 bases and J gave up 8 bases, with 14 bases separating them.

The rearrangement joins TRBV19 to TRBJ1-2, with D unclear. The germline V gene has CDR1 LNHDA and CDR2 SQIVND (reference sequence). The germline V and J ends were trimmed by 1 base and 8 bases, with 14 bases remaining between them. The CDR3 contains 14 residues. CDR3 coding DNA: TGTGCCAGTAGTATAGCGTGGCAGGTTGGAGGCTACACCTTC. Encoded protein: CASSIAWQVGGYTF.

The chain carries TRBV6-1 and TRBJ1-6; TRBD1 might be the D (5 bases). CDR3 length equals 15 residues. Germline-derived CDR1 and CDR2 are MNHNS and SASEGT. V was cut by 7 bases and J by 8 bases, with 18 bases left in between. The CDR3 region has the DNA TGTGCCAGCACGCCAAGAGTGGGGCAGGATTCACCCCTCCACTTT. It yields the protein CASTPRVGQDSPLHF.

The rearrangement joins TRBV5-3 to TRBJ1-1, with 9 bases aligning to TRBD1. TRBV5-3 is treated as an ORF (open reading frame) with a function not yet certain. J was trimmed by 1 base and V by 0 bases; bases with no gene match: 4. The CDR3 is made up of 16 amino acids. The CDR3 here is CARSLDRGQENTEAFF. The CDR3 DNA reads as TGTGCCAGAAGCTTGGACAGGGGGCAAGAGAACACTGAAGCTTTCTTT.

V usage is TRBV4-1 and J usage is TRBJ2-6; TRBD2 might be the D (7 bases). Germline lookup yields CDR1 MGHRA and CDR2 YSYEKL. Trimming took off 4 bases at V and 4 bases at J, with 20 bases between the two ends. This CDR3 is built from 18 residues. This CDR3 is CASSRRLGGGQGANVLTF. The CDR3 coding sequence is TGCGCCAGCAGCCGTAGGCTGGGGGGGGGCCAGGGGGCCAACGTCCTGACTTTC.

V is TRBV19 and J is TRBJ1-2; TRBD1 might be the D (5 bases). The V and J ends lost 3 bases and 4 bases respectively, with 12 bases between them. The CDR3 has 14 residues. Germline-derived CDR1 and CDR2 are LNHDA and SQIVND (reference sequence). The DNA of the CDR3 is TGTGCCAGTAGTATCGGGGGGATTACCTATGGCTACACCTTC. It encodes CASSIGGITYGYTF.

This clone showed up just once. V and J are TRBV7-3 and TRBJ2-2; TRBD2 matches 7 bases. This CDR3 spans 16 amino acids. The germline gives CDR1 SGHTA, CDR2 FQGTGA. With V trimmed by 5 bases and J by 6 bases, 12 bases remained unmatched. CDR3 sequence reads: CASSLLGSGFPGELFF. For the CDR3, the DNA is TGTGCCAGCAGCCTACTCGGTAGCGGGTTCCCCGGGGAGCTGTTTTTT. The full variable domain, completed using reference TRBV7-3 and TRBJ2-2, is GAGVSQTPSNKVTEKGKYVELRCDPISGHTALYWYRQSLGQGPEFLIYFQGTGAADDSGLPNDRFFAVRPEGSVSTLKIQRTERGDSAVYLCASSLLGSGFPGELFFGEGSRLTVL.

This chain uses TRBV7-8 with TRBJ1-5, with D maybe TRBD1 (5 bases). This CDR3 comprises 17 residues. The germline V and J ends were trimmed by 1 base and 0 bases, with 13 bases remaining between them. Per the germline V gene, CDR1 is SGHVS and CDR2 is FQNEAQ. This CDR3 is CASSLEFDSHSNQPQHF. CDR3 nucleotide sequence: TGTGCCAGCAGCTTAGAGTTCGACAGTCATAGCAATCAGCCCCAGCATTTT.

The CDR3 loop is CASSLKTGESYEQYF. The CDR3 DNA follows: TGTGCCAGCAGCTTAAAGACGGGGGAATCCTACGAGCAGTACTTC. The rearrangement uses TRBV7-3 and TRBJ2-7, with D possibly being TRBD2 (6 bases). Trimming pared 1 base from V and 1 base from J, leaving 11 bases between. The CDR3 length is 15 residues. Per the germline V gene, CDR1 is SGHTA and CDR2 is FQGTGA.

The rearrangement uses TRBV5-6 and TRBJ1-2; no definite D call. CDR3 length equals 15 residues. V lost 0 bases and J lost 4, with 13 bases in between. CDR1 SGHDT and CDR2 YYEEEE come from the germline V gene. CDR3 in amino acids: CASSLGPVEVYGYTF. The DNA for the CDR3 is TGTGCCAGCAGCTTGGGCCCGGTTGAGGTCTATGGCTACACCTTC.

This chain uses TRBV7-6 with TRBJ2-1, with 7 bases that match TRBD1. V lost 5 bases to trimming and J lost 8 bases; unmatched junction nucleotides: 6. Germline V gene data show CDR1 as SGHVS and CDR2 as FNYEAQ. The CDR3 length is 13 residues. CDR3 bases: TGTGCCAGCAGCAAGAACAGGGGCGATGAGCAGTTCTTC. Translation gives CASSKNRGDEQFF.

This chain connects TRBV7-8 to TRBJ2-5; 8 positions agree with TRBD2. CDR3 length: 16 amino acids. The V segment lost 0 bases and the J segment 4 bases; nucleotides outside the gene matches: 7. The germline V gene has CDR1 SGHVS and CDR2 FQNEAQ. The CDR3 here is CASSLARSGGGETQYF. The DNA of the CDR3 is TGTGCCAGCAGCTTAGCTAGGAGCGGGGGCGGAGAGACCCAGTACTTC.

The V gene is TRBV5-6, the J gene TRBJ1-1; D might be TRBD1 (6 bases). Germline assignment: CDR1 SGHDT and CDR2 YYEEEE. Between the trimmed V and J ends, which lost 3 bases and 1 base, there was a span of 10 bases. The CDR3 runs 14 residues. CDR3 DNA: TGTGCCAGCAGCTCTACAGGGACGAACACTGAAGCTTTCTTT. This sequence encodes CASSSTGTNTEAFF.

This clone was seen once. The chain joins TRBV6-4 to TRBJ2-2; 8 positions agree with TRBD1. The J segment lost 5 bases and the V segment lost 9 bases, leaving 17 bases of the junction unmatched. Germline V CDR1 and CDR2: MRHNA, SNTAGT. CDR3 length: 17 residues. The CDR3 DNA follows: TGTGCCAGGCCCCTAAGTCAGGGGGCGGTGTGGACCGGGGAGCTGTTTTTT. Protein product: CARPLSQGAVWTGELFF.

This sequence joins TRBV7-8 and TRBJ1-5; tentatively, D is TRBD1 (6 bases). Germline-derived CDR1 and CDR2 are SGHVS and FQNEAQ. With 2 bases removed from V and 6 bases from J, the gap between germline ends came to 14 bases. This CDR3 contains 15 residues. CDR3 in DNA: TGTGCCAGCAGCTTAACCAGGGGCGCAGGTCAGCCCCAGCATTTT. It specifies CASSLTRGAGQPQHF.

The chain uses TRBV27 and TRBJ2-2; 9 bases fit TRBD1. This CDR3 comprises 16 residues. The germline V gene has CDR1 MNHEY and CDR2 SMNVEV (reference sequence). The V and J ends lost 5 bases and 3 bases, in that order; junction bases with no gene match: 7. CDR3 sequence: CASSPQGAEYTGELFF. CDR3 bases: TGTGCCAGCAGTCCACAGGGGGCTGAATACACCGGGGAGCTGTTTTTT.

The chain employs TRBV27 and TRBJ2-7; 7 positions match TRBD1. J lost 2 bases, V lost 6 bases, and 4 bases had no gene match. The CDR3 spans 13 residues. Per germline, CDR1 MNHEY and CDR2 SMNVEV (reference sequence). The CDR3 is CASRRTGPYEQYF. The DNA for the CDR3 is TGTGCCAGCAGGCGGACAGGACCCTACGAGCAGTACTTC.

The genes are TRBV30 and TRBJ1-2; D is ambiguous. Trimming stripped 2 bases from V and 5 bases from J, with 9 bases between. From germline, CDR1 is GTSNPN and CDR2 SVGIG (reference sequence). The CDR3 has 12 amino acids. The CDR3, as DNA: TGTGCCTGGAGTTTATCAGTATATGGCTACACCTTC. Translation: CAWSLSVYGYTF.

The chain is built from TRBV11-2 and TRBJ2-1; perhaps TRBD2 as D (5 bases). Germline V gives CDR1 SGHAT, CDR2 FQNNGV. V lost 5 bases and J 7 bases, leaving 12 bases between the germline ends. The length of the CDR3 is 13 residues. The CDR3 loop reads CASSTGWHNEQFF. CDR3 nucleotides: TGTGCCAGCAGCACGGGGTGGCATAATGAGCAGTTCTTC.